A selection of T cell receptor beta chains follows, all from one sample in a study of T cells in Graves' hyperthyroidism and ophthalmopathy. Using its own MiXCR run on the multiplex PCR reads, TCRdb lists one record per CDR3 protein. The sample lists a few hundred thousand distinct CDR3 sequences, approximately 13% seen once, with 5.3% in the top ten. Sample: blood. The source is a woman aged 18 to 35 with Graves' hyperthyroidism. Both conserved end residues are part of each CDR3. Fields, in order: J gene, V gene, CDR3 protein.

J gene: TRBJ2-5
V gene: TRBV18
CDR3 protein: CASSRSGGETRYF

J gene: TRBJ1-5
V gene: TRBV12-3/TRBV12-4
CDR3 protein: CASSEFGYGQPQHF

J gene: TRBJ2-7
V gene: TRBV9
CDR3 protein: CASSVGASGRELSYEQYF

J gene: TRBJ2-2
V gene: TRBV2
CDR3 protein: CASLRRGGTGELFF

J gene: TRBJ2-7
V gene: TRBV20-1
CDR3 protein: CSARAASDYEQYF

J gene: TRBJ2-6
V gene: TRBV28
CDR3 protein: CASNPRPSGANVLTF

J gene: TRBJ1-5
V gene: TRBV19
CDR3 protein: CASRLDGYSNQPQHF

J gene: TRBJ2-5
V gene: TRBV6-2/TRBV6-3
CDR3 protein: CASSSLAGGERETQYF

J gene: TRBJ2-5
V gene: TRBV5-5
CDR3 protein: CASSNHREETQYF

J gene: TRBJ2-1
V gene: TRBV7-2
CDR3 protein: CASSREGGSSYNEQFF

J gene: TRBJ1-4
V gene: TRBV10-1
CDR3 protein: CASSGQGARPSNEKLFF

J gene: TRBJ2-7
V gene: TRBV20-1
CDR3 protein: CSAYGLTGNSYEQYF

J gene: TRBJ2-2
V gene: TRBV5-1
CDR3 protein: CASRTSGPVTGELFF

J gene: TRBJ2-3
V gene: TRBV29-1
CDR3 protein: CSVDDPGTGTSTDTQYF

J gene: TRBJ1-3
V gene: TRBV9
CDR3 protein: CASSGGLGQGTNTIYF

J gene: TRBJ2-7
V gene: TRBV5-4
CDR3 protein: CASSSTKASYEQYF

J gene: TRBJ1-1
V gene: TRBV15
CDR3 protein: CATSRGSQGHRDTEAFF

J gene: TRBJ2-1
V gene: TRBV5-1
CDR3 protein: CASTRTSSYNEQFF

J gene: TRBJ1-5
V gene: TRBV29-1
CDR3 protein: CSFMGNSNQPQHF

J gene: TRBJ1-5
V gene: TRBV7-8
CDR3 protein: CASSLTTTGVRQPQHF

J gene: TRBJ1-1
V gene: TRBV3-1
CDR3 protein: CASSPKVGGSTEAFF

J gene: TRBJ2-7
V gene: TRBV18
CDR3 protein: CASSPTGTSLREQYF

J gene: TRBJ2-3
V gene: TRBV5-4
CDR3 protein: CASSHRVAVSTDTQYF

J gene: TRBJ2-1
V gene: TRBV4-2
CDR3 protein: CASSQASGRSYNEQFF

J gene: TRBJ2-7
V gene: TRBV6-5
CDR3 protein: CASSSVPPRLYEQYF

J gene: TRBJ2-1
V gene: TRBV5-6
CDR3 protein: CASSPGPGQGPHEQFF

J gene: TRBJ2-2
V gene: TRBV7-9
CDR3 protein: CASSPMTVRVGFTGELFF

J gene: TRBJ2-6
V gene: TRBV27
CDR3 protein: CASRPNGANVLTF

J gene: TRBJ2-6
V gene: TRBV24-1
CDR3 protein: CATSGGPGANVLTF

J gene: TRBJ2-1
V gene: TRBV7-2
CDR3 protein: CASSLGGQSVEQFF

J gene: TRBJ2-7
V gene: TRBV12-3/TRBV12-4
CDR3 protein: CASSLDRGRTVQYF

J gene: TRBJ2-3
V gene: TRBV6-2/TRBV6-3
CDR3 protein: CASSSETSGDTQYF

J gene: TRBJ2-1
V gene: TRBV6-2/TRBV6-3
CDR3 protein: CASSYSNGLAVFNEQFF

J gene: TRBJ2-7
V gene: TRBV20-1
CDR3 protein: CSAREVSGARYEQYF

J gene: TRBJ2-1
V gene: TRBV4-1
CDR3 protein: CASNQESQAIPYNEQFF

J gene: TRBJ1-2
V gene: TRBV9
CDR3 protein: CASSSLLGTGPGYTF

J gene: TRBJ2-6
V gene: TRBV25-1
CDR3 protein: CASTGTGKLTGANVLTF

J gene: TRBJ2-1
V gene: TRBV12-3/TRBV12-4
CDR3 protein: CASSLTSGRPTISYNEQFF

J gene: TRBJ2-3
V gene: TRBV24-1
CDR3 protein: CATSDFGAGRRGHTSTDTQYF

J gene: TRBJ1-3
V gene: TRBV12-3/TRBV12-4
CDR3 protein: CASSFLGATPGNTIYF

J gene: TRBJ1-2
V gene: TRBV13
CDR3 protein: CASSSGRGGAPYGYTF

J gene: TRBJ1-6
V gene: TRBV19
CDR3 protein: CASNPGGSGSPLHF

J gene: TRBJ2-5
V gene: TRBV27
CDR3 protein: CASSLGQGGTQYF

J gene: TRBJ2-1
V gene: TRBV11-1
CDR3 protein: CASSPGTSGRASYNEQFF

J gene: TRBJ1-5
V gene: TRBV5-6
CDR3 protein: CASSSGQHYSNQPQHF

J gene: TRBJ2-7
V gene: TRBV28
CDR3 protein: CASREGNSYEQYF

J gene: TRBJ2-4
V gene: TRBV18
CDR3 protein: CASSPPSGLAKNIQYF

J gene: TRBJ2-1
V gene: TRBV19
CDR3 protein: CASSIWGQGAYNEQFF

J gene: TRBJ1-4
V gene: TRBV18
CDR3 protein: CASSPPSRAEELFF

J gene: TRBJ1-4
V gene: TRBV13
CDR3 protein: CASSATYIGAQMSEKLFF

J gene: TRBJ1-2
V gene: TRBV11-2
CDR3 protein: CASSTTGYYGYTF

J gene: TRBJ1-1
V gene: TRBV30
CDR3 protein: CAFRTGNTEAFF

J gene: TRBJ2-1
V gene: TRBV7-8
CDR3 protein: CASSALYEQFF

J gene: TRBJ2-1
V gene: TRBV4-1
CDR3 protein: CASSQVLADYNEQFF

J gene: TRBJ2-3
V gene: TRBV5-1
CDR3 protein: CASSLQVELDTQYF

J gene: TRBJ2-4
V gene: TRBV29-1
CDR3 protein: CSVGGVENIQYF

J gene: TRBJ1-1
V gene: TRBV2
CDR3 protein: CASSSPWDSIPGLNTEAFF